This entry is about one T cell receptor (beta chain). No antigen is known for it. This sample was included in a study of CD8 T cells in Susac syndrome. Study-wide results and limits: There was no clonal expansion in the CD4+ T cell repertoires of Susac syndrome.

The germline V gene encodes CDR1 SNHLY and CDR2 FYNNEI. The CDR3 covers 17 residues. Unmatched junction bases numbered 8, after V lost 5 bases and J lost 6 bases. RNA amounts of about 0.45 to 1 ug underwent reverse transcription with random hexamers. TCRdb re-called the immunoSEQ multiplex PCR reads through MiXCR, storing one row per CDR3 protein. The sample lists 150,000 to 200,000 distinct CDR3 sequences; roughly 90% were seen once. This chain links TRBV2 with TRBJ2-1; 15 bases are shared with TRBD2. This clonotype was obtained from a human donor with Susac syndrome. The sample taken for sequencing was CD4+ T cells from PBMCs. The CDR3 protein is CASSLGTSGGSGNEQFF. CDR3 coding DNA: TGTGCCAGCAGTCTTGGGACTAGCGGGGGGTCTGGCAATGAGCAGTTCTTC.